This passage covers 21 T cell receptor beta chains from one sample sequenced in a study of post-analysis software for immune sequencing data. Overall study findings and caveats: Five TRBV segments, including TRBV5-6, TRBV5-1 and TRBV20-1, were more frequent in patients than controls.

These receptors lack a known antigen. Incorporated into the TCR beta cDNA libraries were unique molecular identifiers, which served to reduce PCR and sequencing biases. TCRdb fed the PCR reads into MiXCR, producing one record per CDR3 protein. The sample consists of around 440,000 distinct CDR3 sequences, under 55% of them appearing once. The sample comprised blood. The source of these receptors is a girl aged 5-17 years with multiple sclerosis.

This clonotype appeared a few times. CDR3 sequence reads: CSVGNRDRGYTF. The CDR3 nucleotides read TGCAGCGTGGGGAACAGGGATCGCGGCTACACCTTC. V and J are TRBV29-1 and TRBJ1-2, with TRBD1 as a possible D gene (6 bases). CDR1 SQVTM and CDR2 ANQGSEA come from the germline V gene. The ends were cut back, 6 bases at V and 8 bases at J, with 16 bases in the middle. The CDR3 has 12 amino acids.

Here the CDR3 reads CASSSRFHLVTVRNQPQHF. The DNA for the CDR3 is TGTGCCAGCAGTTCTCGATTTCACCTCGTGACCGTCCGCAATCAGCCCCAGCATTTT. The V call is TRBV12-3 or TRBV12-4, the J call TRBJ1-5, with no clear D. The CDR3 is made up of 19 amino acids. V lost 4 bases, J lost 2 bases, and 24 bases lay in between.

This chain joins TRBV20-1 and TRBJ1-1, with TRBD1 matching over 7 bases. Trimming removed 6 bases from V and 9 bases from J; junction bases left unmatched: 16. The CDR3 totals 14 residues. Germline V gene lookup returns CDR1 DFQATT and CDR2 SNEGSKA (reference sequence). Written as DNA, the CDR3 is TGCAGTGCGAGGGGTTTGCAGGGGGGGGCCCAAGCTTTCTTT. Encoded protein: CSARGLQGGAQAFF.

This clonotype was counted a few times. The chain uses TRBV20-1 and TRBJ2-7, with a possible D match to TRBD1 (6 bases). Germline CDR1 reads DFQATT; CDR2 reads SNEGSKA (reference sequence). Trimming shortened V by 4 bases and J by 6 bases, and 13 bases separated the two germline ends. This CDR3 has 12 residues. In nucleotides, the CDR3 is TGCAGTGCTATTGACAGGCTTCTCGAGCAGTACTTC. Translating gives CSAIDRLLEQYF.

The V gene is TRBV11-2, the J gene TRBJ2-5; TRBD1 might be the D (5 bases). The J call may not be correct, given that the DNA end is closer to TRBJ2-7. The CDR3 totals 16 residues. CDR1 is SGHAT and CDR2 is FQNNGV in the germline V gene. The CDR3 nucleotides are TGTGCCAGCAGCCTTGGGGCGTCGCCGGTTTCCGACGAGCAGTACTTC. Amino acids: CASSLGASPVSDEQYF.

The chain is built from TRBV7-3 and TRBJ2-1, with D unclear. V dropped 4 bases and J dropped 4 bases, with 11 bases sitting between them. This CDR3 is built from 14 residues. Germline CDR1 SGHTA, CDR2 FQGTGA. The CDR3 sequence: CASSYTRGYNEQFF. As DNA, the CDR3 is TGTGCCAGCAGCTACACACGAGGATACAATGAGCAGTTCTTC.

This clonotype was found a few times. V usage is TRBV20-1 and J usage is TRBJ1-2; D call uncertain. Trimming took off 4 bases at V and 8 bases at J, with 20 bases between the two ends. CDR1 is DFQATT, CDR2 SNEGSKA, per germline (reference sequence). The CDR3 runs 14 residues. The CDR3, as DNA: TGCAGTGCTACGAGTAGGAGGGTCTCGTCGGGCTACACCTTC. Its protein product is CSATSRRVSSGYTF.

This clonotype was recorded at least ten times. The chain joins TRBV27 to TRBJ1-4; D is ambiguous. V shed 3 bases and J shed 2 bases, with 7 bases lying between them. CDR1 MNHEY and CDR2 SMNVEV come from the germline V gene (reference sequence). The CDR3 has 14 residues. CDR3 amino acids: CASSFSGTNEKLFF. The CDR3 coding sequence is TGTGCCAGCAGTTTTTCTGGGACTAATGAAAAACTGTTTTTT.

This clonotype has a handful of counts. The chain has TRBV12-3 or TRBV12-4 and TRBJ1-4; tentatively, D is TRBD1 (5 bases). The CDR3 length is 16 residues. Trimming took off 1 base at V and 4 bases at J, with 13 bases between the two ends. Here the CDR3 reads CASSLVSQGLNEKLFF. The CDR3 coding sequence is TGTGCCAGCAGTTTAGTCAGCCAGGGCCTTAATGAAAAACTGTTTTTT.

The chain is built from TRBV4-2 and TRBJ2-2; D is unclear. This CDR3 has 18 amino acids. The V and J ends lost 0 bases and 3 bases respectively, with 17 bases between them. Germline V gene lookup returns CDR1 LGHNA and CDR2 YNFKEQ. CDR3 bases: TGTGCCAGCAGCCAAGAATGGACCGGTGGATCCTACACCGGGGAGCTGTTTTTT. It is translated as CASSQEWTGGSYTGELFF.

The chain carries TRBV29-1 and TRBJ1-1; weak D call: TRBD1 (5 bases). V dropped 3 bases and J dropped 0 bases, with 11 bases sitting between them. The germline V gene encodes CDR1 SQVTM and CDR2 ANQGSEA. The CDR3 spans 14 residues. The CDR3 nucleotides are TGCAGCGTTGAGCTGACAGCAGTGAACACTGAAGCTTTCTTT. It is translated as CSVELTAVNTEAFF. The whole variable domain, filled in from reference TRBV29-1 and TRBJ1-1, reads SAVISQKPSRDICQRGTSLTIQCQVDSQVTMMFWYRQQPGQSLTLIATANQGSEATYESGFVIDKFPISRPNLTFSTLTVSNMSPEDSSIYLCSVELTAVNTEAFFGQGTRLTVV.

This chain connects TRBV29-1 to TRBJ2-6; 8 bases map to TRBD1. The CDR3 sequence is 17 residues long. In germline, CDR1 is SQVTM, CDR2 ANQGSEA. Losses at the gene ends were 6 bases for V and 0 bases for J; bases not matched to a gene: 10. In DNA form, the CDR3 reads TGCAGCGTCGTAGCTAGGACAGGGATCTCTGGGGCCAACGTCCTGACTTTC. This sequence encodes CSVVARTGISGANVLTF.

The table lists this clonotype with a count of one. V is TRBV28 and J is TRBJ2-5, with D possibly matching TRBD1 (6 bases). The assigned J gene may be wrong: the sequence end matches TRBJ2-7 better. In germline, CDR1 is MDHEN, CDR2 SYDVKM. The CDR3 has 14 amino acids. The CDR3 DNA reads as TGTGCCCGCATCAAACAGGGCTTCTCCTACGAGCAGTACTTC. This gives the protein CARIKQGFSYEQYF.

Only one count was recorded for this clonotype. Germline and junction disagree at one end, which may indicate a read error. V and J are TRBV20-1 and TRBJ2-1; D remains unclear. The CDR3 is 13 residues long. The V gene's germline CDR1 is DFQATT and CDR2 SNEGSKA (reference sequence). The chain's CDR3 is CGARSSVALEQFF. CDR3 bases: TGCGGTGCTAGATCTTCGGTGGCGCTCGAGCAGTTCTTC.

There are a few counts of this clonotype. The chain joins TRBV11-1 to TRBJ2-1, with 12 bases aligning to TRBD2. CDR3 length equals 15 residues. The ends lost 6 bases at V and 4 bases at J; junction bases unmatched: 4. Germline lookup yields CDR1 SGHAT and CDR2 FQDESV (reference sequence). The CDR3 sequence: CASRTSGGIYNEQFF. The CDR3 DNA follows: TGTGCCAGCAGGACTAGCGGGGGTATTTACAATGAGCAGTTCTTC.

V usage is TRBV24-1 and J usage is TRBJ2-2; D not certain. Between the trimmed V and J ends, which lost 8 bases and 4 bases, there was a span of 7 bases. Germline CDR1 KGHDR, CDR2 SFDVKD. This CDR3 comprises 12 residues. The chain's CDR3 is CATTAPTGELFF. The CDR3 region has the DNA TGTGCCACCACAGCCCCCACCGGGGAGCTGTTTTTT.

The J gene is TRBJ2-4, the V gene TRBV7-2; 12 bases are shared with TRBD2. The better agreement between TRBJ2-7 and the DNA end casts doubt on the J call. The CDR3 loop spans 15 amino acids. Looked up from germline, CDR1 is SGHTA and CDR2 is FQGNSA. The DNA of the CDR3 is TGTGCCAGCAGCTTCGGACTAGCGGGAATATACGAGCAGTACTTC. It is translated as CASSFGLAGIYEQYF.

The chain recombines TRBV7-2 with TRBJ2-7, with 8 bases fitting TRBD2. V was clipped by 2 bases and J by 2 bases; unmatched bases: 2. Germline lookup yields CDR1 SGHTA and CDR2 FQGNSA. The CDR3 spans 14 residues. The CDR3 region has the DNA TGTGCCAGCAGCTTACTGGGACTAGCCTACGAGCAGTACTTC. Translating it yields CASSLLGLAYEQYF.

The table lists this clonotype with many counts. This chain links TRBV7-9 with TRBJ2-7; 9 positions match TRBD2. The CDR3 totals 14 residues. V gave up 4 bases and J gave up 2 bases; unmatched junction bases: 3. Germline V gene sequence: CDR1 SEHNR, CDR2 FQNEAQ (reference sequence). The CDR3: CASSSSGETYEQYF. CDR3 bases: TGTGCCAGCAGCTCTAGCGGGGAGACCTACGAGCAGTACTTC.

The V and J genes are TRBV20-1 and TRBJ2-5; 10 bases are a match to TRBD2. The V gene end was trimmed by 3 bases and the J gene end by 2 bases; junction bases not matched to a gene: 9. CDR1 and CDR2 (germline): DFQATT, SNEGSKA (reference sequence). This CDR3 contains 16 residues. This CDR3 reads CSARGSSGSGQETQYF. As DNA, the CDR3 is TGCAGTGCTAGGGGATCTAGCGGGAGTGGGCAAGAGACCCAGTACTTC.

The CDR3 spells CASSLVASGRIEQFF. The CDR3 nucleotides read TGCGCCAGCAGCTTGGTCGCTAGCGGGAGGATTGAGCAGTTCTTC. The chain has TRBV5-1 and TRBJ2-1, with TRBD2 matching over 11 bases. CDR3 length: 15 amino acids. The V segment lost 0 bases and the J segment 9 bases; nucleotides outside the gene matches: 5. Germline-derived CDR1 and CDR2 are SGHRS and YFSETQ. The full variable domain, its missing parts supplied by reference TRBV5-1 and TRBJ2-1, is KAGVTQTPRYLIKTRGQQVTLSCSPISGHRSVSWYQQTPGQGLQFLFEYFSETQRNKGNFPGRFSGRQFSNSRSEMNVSTLELGDSALYLCASSLVASGRIEQFFGPGTRLTVL.